This T cell receptor (beta chain) was sequenced in a study of cytomegalovirus exposure and HLA in healthy donors (dated by TCRdb to the late 2010s). Study-wide context: An earlier analysis of fewer than 750 of the donors reported approximately 300 Gb of sequence data and 117 million unique TCR beta sequences obtained from around 190 million T cells. About 300 gigabases of sequencing data and approximately 84 million unique TCR sequences were included in an early release covering 550 to 650 HLA-typed donors. Of the 300 to 500 genotyped donors, 75% to 85% were placed in the genetic ancestry cluster associated with self-reported Caucasian donors. The study aimed to test whether cataloging public T cell receptors could reveal signatures of past pathogen exposure. Using immunosequencing, the study profiled T cell repertoires from some 670 subjects and related those repertoires to cytomegalovirus serostatus. In addition to the first cohort of 666 subjects, a separate validation cohort of around 110 different subjects was used. The study combined high-throughput TCR immunosequencing, statistical association of individual TCRs with disease status, and machine learning to predict cytomegalovirus infection status. A later analysis re-examined previously published TCR beta repertoires from over 500 donors and added high-resolution HLA genotyping to investigate patterns of TCR occurrence. Rather than drawing on any new phenotypic data, the later analysis identified candidate immune exposures from TCR beta sequences and the way those sequences occurred across donors. To decide whether each TCR beta V gene segment behaved as functional or pseudogenic, an earlier analysis of some 600 of the donors relied on high-throughput TCR beta sequencing. Donor age, sex, ethnicity and CMV serostatus were compiled together with the repertoire data. A later genetic analysis took genome-wide SNP genotypes for about 65% of the roughly 670 donors and used that subset as a discovery cohort. All discovery cohort repertoires had been generated using a single sequencing platform. HLA typing included class I and class II loci at four-digit resolution. The number of donors typed differed by locus, with about 629-640 for A, B, C, DRB1 and DQB1, roughly 520 for DQA1, 606 for DPA1, and around 460 for DPB1. Several DR-DQ haplotypes were handled as single units for association and clustering because linkage in the cohort was strong. On average, over 200,000 unique TCR beta nucleotide sequences were sequenced per donor among several hundred genotyped donors of the cohort, with roughly 18% of those sequences being non-productive.

CDR1 and CDR2, looked up from the germline V gene, are MDHEN and SYDVKM. The CDR3 contains 14 residues, cysteine and phenylalanine counted. The kept DNA is CDR3 alone, 42 bases in frame from the first base. Trimming leaves V shorter by 6 bases and J shorter by 4 bases, with the junction holding 6 bases beyond the gene matches. The cohort comprised several hundred healthy bone marrow donors. Cohort members were all nominally healthy when sampled, although unrecorded immune exposures were likely present. The donor tested CMV seronegative and was one of the 352 seronegative cohort members. A peripheral blood sample was collected from each donor, and TCR beta sequencing was performed on peripheral blood mononuclear cells. The Qiagen DNeasy Blood Extraction Kit was used to extract genomic DNA from the blood cell samples. To note about this clone: Which antigen it targets is not known. No much larger clonotype is one base removed from it; base qualities were not supplied.

Results the study describes overall, beyond this receptor: Because HLA typing was missing for some donors at each locus, association tests included only the typed subset. In a later analysis, HLA-associated TCR beta chains showed more clonal expansion and lower generation probabilities than non-associated chains that were equally common. Several of the top co-occurrence clusters appeared to be linked to parvovirus B19, influenza, CMV and Epstein-Barr virus, according to a later analysis. Correlated functional status among segregating V segments might reflect linkage disequilibrium, but an unknown experimental factor could not be ruled out. Only TCR beta chains were sequenced in this cohort, and the absence of alpha or paired-chain data limited detectable features. Roughly uniform sequencing depth across donors was assumed in presence/absence analyses, although this assumption may not hold. CMV serostatus was the only immune exposure information available for the cohort. While some public TCRs were present in many individuals, most TCR sequences turned up only very rarely across donors. The study listed 150 to 200 TCR beta chains as associated with cytomegalovirus. Three of the identified cytomegalovirus-associated TCR beta chains were confirmed in vitro to be specific for cytomegalovirus antigens. V-gene and J-gene trimming of TCR beta chains was associated with a missense DCLRE1C variant in a later genetic analysis, and the association was replicated in an independent cohort. A further reported finding was that TCR beta sequences accurately predicted the HLA-A and HLA-B alleles for most subjects in the first cohort. The classifier was reported to diagnose cytomegalovirus status with high specificity and sensitivity in both the original and validation cohorts. In an earlier analysis of approximately 600 of the donors, most TCR beta V segments were observed in productive rearrangements about 90% or about 30% of the time, broadly matching IMGT annotations. A later genetic analysis reported fewer N-insertions in productive TCRs among donors in an Asian-associated ancestry cluster than the roughly 700-donor mean. Specific HLA alleles were associated with over 15,000 TCR beta sequences at a false discovery rate of 0.05 in a later analysis. Because counts were too low, about 18 rarely observed V segments, including chromosome 9 orphons, were excluded from the earlier analysis of roughly 580 of the donors. According to a later analysis, most CMV-associated TCR beta chains appeared to be HLA-restricted, and the HLA associations seemed to be driven largely by CMV exposure. According to the authors, the approach could potentially be generalized to other disease states and immunological phenotypes. When HLA alleles, especially DR and DQ, strongly co-occurred, attributing TCR associations to individual alleles was difficult. Some IMGT-functional V segments, including TRBV6-2 and TRBV6-3, could not be distinguished by the 87-base-pair reads and were therefore excluded. A later analysis found that TCR association rates varied across HLA loci, with DRB1 alleles showing the most associated TCRs and HLA-C alleles the fewest. A cluster of highly shared sequence variants was judged likely to be a technical artifact of the sequencing pipeline.

The protocol used for the library was the immunoSEQ multiplex PCR assay. The multiplex PCR relied on a mix of 60 forward primers for TCR Vbeta segments and 13 reverse primers for TCR Jbeta segments. The CDR3 region of rearranged TCR beta genes was amplified from genomic DNA by a multiplex PCR assay. Amplified TCR beta libraries were sequenced as 87-base-pair reads on the Illumina HiSeq System. The authors' pipeline ran thus. A later analysis tallied around 80 million unique TCR beta chains across the 666 repertoires, and about 10 million of those chains were shared by two or more donors. A nearest-neighbor algorithm error-corrected the raw reads and collapsed the reads into unique sequences, merging closely related sequences to remove PCR and sequencing errors. To assign V, D and J gene segments, CDR3 sequences were aligned to IMGT reference sequences. For a sequence to be retained, a match of at least six nucleotides was required to both a V gene segment and a J gene segment. A rearrangement counted as productive if the CDR3 had no stop codons and remained in frame with V and J, and every other rearrangement counted as non-productive. Following IMGT convention, CDR3 was defined as the stretch from the second conserved V-encoded cysteine to the conserved J-encoded phenylalanine. The earlier analysis of a few hundred of the donors excluded sequences that lacked an unambiguous match to a single V gene segment. In an earlier analysis of roughly 500 of the donors, V segments were called functional above 56.7% productive rearrangements and were called segregating when the between-donor standard deviation exceeded 5%. A statistical classification framework was built for diagnosing cytomegalovirus status from the catalog of TCR beta chain sequences. In a later analysis, TCR nucleotide sequences were compared against IMGT/GENE-DB human TR gene sequences so that V and J genes could be assigned. A later analysis assigned CDR3 sequences and most-parsimonious VDJ recombination scenarios with the TCRdist pipeline. In a later analysis, each TCR beta chain was defined by its CDR3 amino acid sequence together with its V-gene family, and reads without a unique V-gene family were excluded. A later analysis removed nearly 600 highly shared, low-generation-probability nucleotide sequences to deal with suspected cross-contamination and a sequencing artifact. For each public chain, a later analysis derived a clonal expansion index from normalized ranks of inferred template counts within each repertoire. A later analysis computed generation probabilities with a VDJ recombination model fitted to out-of-frame rearrangements, and checked the results against IGoR. Hypergeometric tests were used in a later analysis to score TCR-TCR, TCR-HLA and TCR-CMV co-occurrence, with a repertoire-size bias correction applied to the TCR pairs. To estimate false discovery rates, a later analysis permuted the HLA or CMV assignments 20 times. In a later analysis, co-occurring TCRs were grouped using DBSCAN, and TCRdist sequence similarity was added for clustering within HLA-allele-positive subsets. Co-occurrence clustering excluded repertoires with fewer than 30,000 or more than 120,000 public chains, plus five with anomalous nucleotide sharing. TCRdb retrieved this table from immuneACCESS and kept in-frame rearrangements only. Not all clones are present; in checked studies, unresolved V genes account for under half, and no reason is known for the remainder. Clonal size and the V and J genes are those of that table, whereas D and trimming came from the DNA. Here the sample has 150,000 to 200,000 clones; over 60% occur a single time. The ten largest clones represent roughly 1.6% of the sample.

Sequenced sample: PBMCs. This TCR was sampled from a girl under 18 in good health and CMV-seronegative. The chain links TRBV28 with TRBJ1-5; the junction holds 7 bases that match TRBD1. The DNA sequence is as follows: TGTGCCAGCAGATCCCCGGGACAGAATCAGCCCCAGCATTTT. Translated, this gives CASRSPGQNQPQHF.